The 27 T cell receptor beta chains below were found in one sample sequenced in a study of cytomegalovirus exposure and HLA in healthy donors. It was with 60 Vbeta and 13 Jbeta primers that the PCR ran. Generated by immunoSEQ multiplex PCR, the TCRdb table keeps only in-frame clones and is missing some. The table records 150,000 to 200,000 clones, about 13% of them present only once. Sequencing used PBMCs. These receptors all stem from a man aged 50 or older in good health and CMV-seropositive.

The rearrangement joins TRBV6-6 to TRBJ2-2; D gene unclear. V lost 4 bases to trimming and J lost 6 bases, with 12 bases between them. The CDR3 is 14 amino acids. From germline, CDR1 is MNHNY and CDR2 SVGAGI (reference sequence). In DNA form, the CDR3 reads TGTGCCAGCAGTTTCCTAATTGTTTCCGGGGAGCTGTTTTTT. It codes for CASSFLIVSGELFF.

The chain recombines TRBV7-2 with TRBJ2-1; D is unresolved. The germline V gene encodes CDR1 SGHTA and CDR2 FQGNSA. Trimming removed 4 bases from V and 10 bases from J, with 14 bases in between. The CDR3 length is 13 residues. The CDR3: CASSSNPAGEQFF. CDR3 sequence (DNA): TGTGCCAGCAGCTCAAACCCAGCCGGGGAGCAGTTCTTC.

This clone has a handful of counts. The V call is TRBV6-5, the J call TRBJ1-5; D possibly corresponds to TRBD1 (5 bases). Trimming removed 5 bases at V and 6 bases at J, with 14 bases between. The CDR3 is 14 amino acids. Per the germline V gene, CDR1 is MNHEY and CDR2 is SVGAGI. In DNA, the CDR3 is TGTGCCAGCAGTCCCGCCTGGGGCGCTCAGCCCCAGCATTTT. Translation: CASSPAWGAQPQHF.

The V gene is TRBV29-1, the J gene TRBJ2-2, with D possibly matching TRBD1 (6 bases). V lost 7 bases and J lost 5, with 14 bases in between. Germline CDR1 is SQVTM and CDR2 is ANQGSEA. CDR3 length equals 13 residues. The CDR3 nucleotides read TGCAGCGCCACGACAGGCGGGACCGGGGAGCTGTTTTTT. As protein: CSATTGGTGELFF.

The rearrangement links TRBV7-9 to TRBJ1-2; D gene unclear. Trimming cost V 5 bases and J 7 bases, with 11 bases left between them. In germline, CDR1 is SEHNR, CDR2 FQNEAQ (reference sequence). This CDR3 spans 12 amino acids. The CDR3 loop is CASSPPLSGYTF. The CDR3, as DNA: TGTGCCAGCAGCCCCCCCCTAAGTGGCTACACCTTC.

There are a few counts of this clone. This chain uses TRBV9 with TRBJ2-2; TRBD2 is a possible D gene (5 bases). Germline lookup yields CDR1 SGDLS and CDR2 YYNGEE. V was shortened by 0 bases and J by 2 bases, with 11 bases between the two germline ends. CDR3 length: 16 residues. The CDR3 is CASSVGQRLNTGELFF. In DNA, the CDR3 is TGTGCCAGCAGCGTAGGGCAGAGACTAAACACCGGGGAGCTGTTTTTT.

This clone has only a few counts. The V call is TRBV28, the J call TRBJ2-3, with 8 bases that match TRBD2. The CDR3 spans 17 residues. Germline values: CDR1 MDHEN, CDR2 SYDVKM. Germline trimming cut 5 bases from V and 2 bases from J; bases unmatched to any gene: 12. The CDR3 loop is CASSATTAGVLTDTQYF. DNA of the CDR3: TGTGCCAGCAGTGCTACCACAGCGGGGGTCCTCACAGATACGCAGTATTTT.

This chain joins TRBV5-6 and TRBJ2-5; D call uncertain. Germline V gene sequence: CDR1 SGHDT, CDR2 YYEEEE. Trimming stripped 1 base from V and 2 bases from J, with 6 bases between. This CDR3 has 13 residues. The CDR3 loop is CASSLNGQETQYF. DNA for the CDR3: TGTGCCAGCAGCTTGAACGGGCAAGAGACCCAGTACTTC.

This clone was counted between two and nine times. The J gene is TRBJ1-4, the V gene TRBV4-3, with D perhaps TRBD1 (6 bases). Germline CDR1 LGHNA, CDR2 YSLEER. The CDR3 consists of 16 residues. V was shortened by 0 bases and J by 4 bases, with 12 bases between the two germline ends. CDR3 coding DNA: TGCGCCAGCAGCCAAGATTTTGGACAGATTAATGAAAAACTGTTTTTT. Its protein product is CASSQDFGQINEKLFF.

This clone was counted only a few times. The CDR3: CSVAESSYNSPLHF. The DNA of the CDR3 is TGCAGCGTGGCAGAAAGCTCCTATAATTCACCCCTCCACTTT. The chain is built from TRBV29-1 and TRBJ1-6, with D uncertain. The CDR3 totals 14 residues. Trimming removed 6 bases from V and 0 bases from J, with 9 bases in between. Germline loops: CDR1 SQVTM, CDR2 ANQGSEA.

This clone was counted a few times. The chain recombines TRBV2 with TRBJ1-4; 7 nucleotides agree with TRBD1. After removal of 9 bases from V and 5 bases from J, the junction contained 6 bases not matched to a gene. Germline V gene data show CDR1 as SNHLY and CDR2 as FYNNEI. CDR3 size: 13 residues. The CDR3 here is CASKDRMNEKLFF. CDR3 in DNA: TGTGCCAGTAAGGACAGGATGAATGAAAAACTGTTTTTT.

A few counts support this clone. The J gene is TRBJ1-3, the V gene TRBV5-6, with a tentative D call TRBD1 (6 bases). The CDR3 loop spans 16 amino acids. CDR1 SGHDT and CDR2 YYEEEE come from the germline V gene. V was shortened by 0 bases and J by 6 bases, with 16 bases between the two germline ends. The CDR3 DNA reads TGTGCCAGCAGCTTGGTGGGGCAGGGGTCGGAAAACACCATATATTTT. Its protein product is CASSLVGQGSENTIYF.

This clone showed up just a few times. The chain carries TRBV7-9 and TRBJ2-7; D is uncertain. Germline CDR1 is SEHNR and CDR2 is FQNEAQ (reference sequence). The CDR3 is 12 amino acids. The V end lost 5 bases, the J end lost 3 bases, and 8 bases lay between the germline ends. This chain's CDR3 is CASSPTNYEQYV. The CDR3 DNA follows: TGTGCCAGCAGCCCAACCAACTACGAGCAGTACGTC.

The chain links TRBV9 to TRBJ2-5, with 8 bases fitting TRBD2. Germline assignment: CDR1 SGDLS and CDR2 YYNGEE. The CDR3 runs to 14 residues. V gave up 4 bases and J gave up 5 bases; unmatched junction bases: 7. This CDR3 reads CASSTRLAPETQYF. The CDR3 bases are TGTGCCAGCAGCACAAGACTAGCGCCTGAGACCCAGTACTTC. The entire variable domain, with the rest obtained from reference TRBV9 and TRBJ2-5, is as follows: DSGVTQTPKHLITATGQRVTLRCSPRSGDLSVYWYQQSLDQGLQFLIQYYNGEERAKGNILERFSAQQFPDLHSELNLSSLELGDSALYFCASSTRLAPETQYFGPGTRLLVL.

This chain links TRBV7-7 with TRBJ1-1; perhaps TRBD1 as D (5 bases). Germline V lookup: CDR1 SSHAT, CDR2 FNYEAQ (reference sequence). CDR3 size: 13 residues. Between the trimmed V and J ends, which lost 11 bases and 1 base, there was a span of 14 bases. CDR3 DNA: TGTGCCTCTTCCTTGACAGAGAACACTGAAGCTTTCTTT. This translates into CASSLTENTEAFF.

The V call is TRBV4-3, the J call TRBJ1-2; D is unclear. The CDR3 is 14 amino acids. Germline CDR1 is LGHNA and CDR2 is YSLEER. Trimming removed 0 bases at V and 8 bases at J, with 13 bases between. The CDR3 sequence is CASSQDKGPGGYTF. Written as DNA, the CDR3 is TGCGCCAGCAGCCAAGATAAGGGTCCGGGGGGCTACACCTTC.

This clone turned up a few times. CDR3 protein: CASSPTGVGNQPQHF. CDR3 in DNA: TGCGCCAGCAGCCCAACAGGGGTTGGCAATCAGCCCCAGCATTTT. The V call is TRBV5-1, the J call TRBJ1-5; TRBD1 matches at 7 bases. CDR3 length equals 15 residues. Trimming took 4 bases from V and 2 from J; bases not matched to a gene: 6. Germline V gives CDR1 SGHRS, CDR2 YFSETQ.

In its sample, this clone was seen a few times. The chain employs TRBV19 and TRBJ2-1; 7 bases are a match to TRBD1. CDR1 is LNHDA and CDR2 is SQIVND in the germline V gene (reference sequence). There are 17 residues in the CDR3. Losses at the gene ends were 3 bases for V and 7 bases for J; bases not matched to a gene: 15. The CDR3, as DNA: TGTGCCAGTAGTATCCGCCTCCTGAGACAGGGAATGAATGAGCAGTTCTTC. This gives the protein CASSIRLLRQGMNEQFF.

The chain has TRBV15 and TRBJ2-2, with 7 bases lining up with TRBD1. The CDR3 has 18 residues. The V gene's germline CDR1 is LNHNV and CDR2 YYDKDF (reference sequence). J gave up 4 bases and V 0 bases, and 11 bases lay outside the gene matches. The CDR3, as DNA: TGTGCCACCAGCAGAGATAAGTTCAGGGGGAAAGGCACCGGGGAGCTGTTTTTT. Protein sequence: CATSRDKFRGKGTGELFF.

This chain links TRBV5-1 with TRBJ2-3, with 8 bases identical to TRBD2. Germline V CDR1 and CDR2: SGHRS, YFSETQ. V dropped 4 bases and J dropped 7; count of bases not matched to a gene: 11. This CDR3 spans 15 amino acids. Written as DNA, the CDR3 is TGCGCCAGCAGCGCTTCAGGGACTAGGAGCTATACGCAGTATTTT. It is translated as CASSASGTRSYTQYF.

This clone was picked up a small number of times. This chain joins TRBV11-1 and TRBJ1-2, with D possibly TRBD1 on 6 matching bases. The CDR3 is made up of 14 amino acids. The ends were cut back, 5 bases at V and 2 bases at J, with 12 bases in the middle. In germline, CDR1 is SGHAT, CDR2 FQDESV (reference sequence). CDR3 coding DNA: TGTGCCAGCAGCCCTCGGCAGGGGAACTATGGCTACACCTTC. It codes for CASSPRQGNYGYTF.

This clone showed up just a few times. The chain uses TRBV2 and TRBJ1-5; D is perhaps TRBD1 (5 bases). The germline gives CDR1 SNHLY, CDR2 FYNNEI. The V and J ends lost 5 bases and 8 bases respectively, with 10 bases between them. The CDR3 spans 12 residues. CDR3 sequence: CASSPSGEPQHF. The CDR3 region has the DNA TGTGCCAGCAGTCCTTCGGGGGAGCCCCAGCATTTT.

The chain joins TRBV6-1 to TRBJ1-6; D remains unclear. Germline assignment: CDR1 MNHNS and CDR2 SASEGT. The CDR3 runs to 13 residues. Trimming shortened V by 7 bases and J by 7 bases, and 11 bases separated the two germline ends. CDR3 DNA: TGTGCCAGCACCATGGCGGGGAATTCACCCCTCCACTTT. Its protein is CASTMAGNSPLHF.

This clone was detected a few times. The V call is TRBV7-6, the J call TRBJ2-2, with TRBD2 as a possible D gene (6 bases). V shed 1 base and J shed 4 bases, with 10 bases lying between them. Germline assignment: CDR1 SGHVS and CDR2 FNYEAQ. The CDR3 has 15 amino acids. The CDR3 reads CASSLGGGATGELFF. The CDR3 bases are TGTGCCAGCAGCTTAGGCGGAGGGGCCACCGGGGAGCTGTTTTTT.

This clone came up a few times. The chain employs TRBV4-2 and TRBJ2-1, with TRBD2 as a possible D gene (6 bases). V was cut by 1 base and J by 5 bases, with 12 bases left in between. Per the germline V gene, CDR1 is LGHNA and CDR2 is YNFKEQ. This CDR3 spans 15 amino acids. The CDR3 DNA reads TGTGCCAGCAGCCAAGGCGGGGCAAAAAACAATGAGCAGTTCTTC. Its translation is CASSQGGAKNNEQFF.

V gene TRBV5-6 combines with J gene TRBJ1-1; TRBD1 matches at 9 bases. The CDR3 runs to 14 residues. Germline V CDR1 and CDR2: SGHDT, YYEEEE. V lost 4 bases to trimming and J lost 7 bases; unmatched junction nucleotides: 8. DNA of the CDR3: TGTGCCAGCAGCGGCGGGACAGGGTCCAGTGAAGCTTTCTTT. Its translation is CASSGGTGSSEAFF.

The V gene is TRBV19, the J gene TRBJ1-5; tentatively, D is TRBD1 (6 bases). V shed 6 bases and J shed 1 base, with 16 bases lying between them. The CDR3 totals 16 residues. The V gene's germline CDR1 is LNHDA and CDR2 SQIVND (reference sequence). The DNA of the CDR3 is TGTGCCAGTAGCCAATGGGGGGGGCTGAGCAATCAGCCCCAGCATTTT. Its protein product is CASSQWGGLSNQPQHF.